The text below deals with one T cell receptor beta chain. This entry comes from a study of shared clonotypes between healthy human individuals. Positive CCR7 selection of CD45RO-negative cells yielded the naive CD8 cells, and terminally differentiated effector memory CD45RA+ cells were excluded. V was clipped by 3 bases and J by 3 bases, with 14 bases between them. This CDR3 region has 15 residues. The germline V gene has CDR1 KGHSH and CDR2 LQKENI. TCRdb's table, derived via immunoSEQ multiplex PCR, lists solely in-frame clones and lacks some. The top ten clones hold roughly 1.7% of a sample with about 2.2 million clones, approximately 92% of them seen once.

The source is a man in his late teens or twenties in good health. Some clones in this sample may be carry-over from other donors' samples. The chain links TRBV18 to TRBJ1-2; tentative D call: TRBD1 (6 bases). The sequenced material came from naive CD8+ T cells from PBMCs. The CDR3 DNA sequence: TGTGCCAGCTCACCCCCCTCGAGGGGGGACTATGGCTACACCTTC. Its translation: CASSPPSRGDYGYTF.